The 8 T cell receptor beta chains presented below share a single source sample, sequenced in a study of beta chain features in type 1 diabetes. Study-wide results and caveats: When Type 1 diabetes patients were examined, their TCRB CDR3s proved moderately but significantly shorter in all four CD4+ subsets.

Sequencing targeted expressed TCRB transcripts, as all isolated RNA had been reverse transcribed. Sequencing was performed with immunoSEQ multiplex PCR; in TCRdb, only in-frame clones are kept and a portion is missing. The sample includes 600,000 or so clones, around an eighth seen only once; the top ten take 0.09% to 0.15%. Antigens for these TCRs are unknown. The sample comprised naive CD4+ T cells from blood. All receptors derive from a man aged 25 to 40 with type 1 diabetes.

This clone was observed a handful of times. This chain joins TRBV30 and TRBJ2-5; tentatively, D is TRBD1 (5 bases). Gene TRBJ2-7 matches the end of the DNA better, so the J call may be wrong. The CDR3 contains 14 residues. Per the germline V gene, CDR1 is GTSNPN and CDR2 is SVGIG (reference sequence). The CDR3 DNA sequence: TGTGCCTGGAGTAAGATAGGGGCTTACTACGAGCAGTACTTC. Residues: CAWSKIGAYYEQYF.

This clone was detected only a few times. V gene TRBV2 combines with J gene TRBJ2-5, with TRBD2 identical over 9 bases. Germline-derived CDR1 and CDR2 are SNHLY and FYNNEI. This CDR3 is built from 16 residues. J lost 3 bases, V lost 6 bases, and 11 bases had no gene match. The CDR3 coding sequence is TGTGCCAGCAGCCTTGGAGAGGCTAGCGGGGAAGAGACCCAGTACTTC. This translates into CASSLGEASGEETQYF.

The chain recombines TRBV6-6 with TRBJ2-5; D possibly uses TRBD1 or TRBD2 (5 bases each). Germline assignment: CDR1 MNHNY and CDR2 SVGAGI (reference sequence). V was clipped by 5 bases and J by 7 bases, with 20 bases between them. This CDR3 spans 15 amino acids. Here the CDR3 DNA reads TGTGCCAGCAGTCAGGGACCCACCTGGGGGACGACCCAGTACTTC. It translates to CASSQGPTWGTTQYF.

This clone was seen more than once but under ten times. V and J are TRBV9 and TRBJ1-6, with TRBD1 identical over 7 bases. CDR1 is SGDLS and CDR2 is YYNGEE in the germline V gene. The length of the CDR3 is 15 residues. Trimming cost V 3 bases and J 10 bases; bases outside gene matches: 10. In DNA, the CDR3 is TGTGCCAGCAGCGGAGAGGACAGGCTGGCGTCACCCCTCCACTTT. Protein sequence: CASSGEDRLASPLHF.

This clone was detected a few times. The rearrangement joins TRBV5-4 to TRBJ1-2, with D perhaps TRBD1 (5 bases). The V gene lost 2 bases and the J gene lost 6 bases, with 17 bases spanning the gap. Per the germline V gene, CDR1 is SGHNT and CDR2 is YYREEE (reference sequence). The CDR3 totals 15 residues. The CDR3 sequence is CASSFTLGLINGYTF. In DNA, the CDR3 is TGTGCCAGCAGCTTTACCCTGGGACTTATAAATGGCTACACCTTC.

This CDR3 is CASSLGRQPTSYNEQFF. The CDR3 DNA sequence: TGCGCCAGCAGCTTGGGTCGGCAGCCAACTTCCTACAATGAGCAGTTCTTC. V and J are TRBV5-1 and TRBJ2-1; D uncertain. CDR1 and CDR2 (germline): SGHRS, YFSETQ. V gave up 0 bases and J gave up 1 base, with 14 bases separating them. There are 17 residues in the CDR3.

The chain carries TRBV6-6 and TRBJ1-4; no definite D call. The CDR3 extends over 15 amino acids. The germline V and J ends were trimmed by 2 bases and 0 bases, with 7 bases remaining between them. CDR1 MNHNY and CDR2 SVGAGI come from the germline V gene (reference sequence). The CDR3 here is CASSYPQATNEKLFF. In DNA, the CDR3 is TGTGCCAGCAGTTACCCCCAGGCAACTAATGAAAAACTGTTTTTT.

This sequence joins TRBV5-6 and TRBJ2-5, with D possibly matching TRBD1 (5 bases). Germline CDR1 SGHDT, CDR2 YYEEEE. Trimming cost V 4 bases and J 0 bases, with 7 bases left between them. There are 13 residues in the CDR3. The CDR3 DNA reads TGTGCCAGCAGCCCAGGGTACCAAGAGACCCAGTACTTC. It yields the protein CASSPGYQETQYF.